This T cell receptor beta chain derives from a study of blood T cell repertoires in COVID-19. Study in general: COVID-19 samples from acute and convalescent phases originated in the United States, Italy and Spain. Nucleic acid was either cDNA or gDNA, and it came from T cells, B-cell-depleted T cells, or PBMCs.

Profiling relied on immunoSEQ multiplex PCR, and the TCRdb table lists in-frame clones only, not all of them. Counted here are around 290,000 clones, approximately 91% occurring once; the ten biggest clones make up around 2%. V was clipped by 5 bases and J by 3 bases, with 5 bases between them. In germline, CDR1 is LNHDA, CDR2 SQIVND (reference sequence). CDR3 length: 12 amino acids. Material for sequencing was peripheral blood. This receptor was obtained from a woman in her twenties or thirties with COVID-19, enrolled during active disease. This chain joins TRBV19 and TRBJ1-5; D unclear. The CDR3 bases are TGTGCCAGTAGTGGCAACAATCAGCCCCAGCATTTT. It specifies CASSGNNQPQHF.